This T cell receptor beta chain was recovered during a study of T cell changes during pregnancy in multiple sclerosis. Profiling relied on immunoSEQ multiplex PCR, and the TCRdb table lists in-frame clones only, not all of them. The profile shows some 48,000 clones, 95% to 97% of them singletons. The sequence was obtained from a female donor with multiple sclerosis, enrolled in a pregnancy study. The starting material was peripheral blood, obtained in the second trimester of pregnancy.

CDR3 loop: CASSILAETYEQYF. The DNA for the CDR3 is TGTGCCAGCAGTATACTAGCGGAAACCTACGAGCAGTACTTC. The V call is TRBV6-1, the J call TRBJ2-7; 8 nucleotides agree with TRBD2. V shed 5 bases and J 2 bases; nucleotides not matched to a gene: 5. There are 14 residues in the CDR3. Germline CDR1 reads MNHNS; CDR2 reads SASEGT.